This T cell receptor (beta chain) was profiled in a study of cytomegalovirus exposure and HLA in healthy donors. Details on this clone: The antigen remains undetermined.

CDR3 length: 15 amino acids. PCR involved 60 Vbeta and 13 Jbeta primers. Original analysis: Counted up in a later analysis, unique TCR beta chains came to approximately 83 million, with roughly 11 million shared. Libraries were prepared by immunoSEQ multiplex PCR; TCRdb keeps only in-frame clonotypes and omits some of them. D and trimming come from the DNA, and the V and J calls and clone size come from that table. The table has approximately 170,000 clones, around four fifths seen once. Notes on the study in general: Productive rates of about 90% or about 30% were seen for most TCR beta V segments in an earlier analysis. Common viral pathogens seemed to be connected with several of the most significant clusters, according to a later analysis.

Sequences were obtained from PBMCs. The sequence came from a man aged 50 or older in good health and CMV-seropositive. This chain links TRBV21-1 with TRBJ2-3; the DNA was not compared with TRBD1, the D call given in the table. TRBV21-1 is listed as a pseudogene. CDR3 in amino acids: CASSAQGASTDTQYF. DNA of the CDR3: TGTGCCAGCAGCGCCCAGGGGGCCAGCACAGATACGCAGTATTTT.